The clone carrying this T cell receptor (beta chain) came up a few times. Its target is not known. Measured with immunoSEQ multiplex PCR; TCRdb has only the in-frame clones, and not every one. The sample lists 100,000 to 120,000 clones, 75% to 90% occurring once. This record comes from a study of T cell responses to AZD1222 COVID-19 vaccine. General study points: Clonal diversity may have been underestimated in mostly white British donors.

This CDR3 spans 14 amino acids. The trim removed 3 bases at V and 4 bases at J, leaving 1 base unmatched. From germline, CDR1 is LGHNA and CDR2 YNFKEQ. Sequenced here: peripheral blood, sampled 28 days after the second AZD1222 dose. The receptor comes from an adult who received the AZD1222 COVID-19 vaccine. The genes are TRBV4-2 and TRBJ2-2; 8 nucleotides align to TRBD1. CDR3 coding DNA: TGTGCCAGCAGCCAGGACAGGGCCACCGGGGAGCTGTTTTTT. Residues: CASSQDRATGELFF.